The clone carrying this T cell receptor beta chain was seen a few times. Its antigen is currently unknown. From the 5' RACE reads, TCRdb called clonotypes with MiXCR, one entry per CDR3 protein. The data show about 320,000 distinct CDR3 sequences, more than 13% seen once. These data originate in a study of T-cell memory formation after mild COVID-19. Overall study results and limits: Clones that contracted from day 15 to 85 had balanced CD4/CD8; later expanders were CD4+ biased.

The CDR3 runs 14 residues. V was clipped by 5 bases and J by 2 bases, with 12 bases between them. The V gene's germline CDR1 is SEHNR and CDR2 FQNEAQ (reference sequence). This sequence joins TRBV7-9 and TRBJ1-2; D remains unclear. The source is a man aged 18-30 years who had mild COVID-19 (a few samples of this study predate the infection). Cell type and time point are not known. What was sequenced was PBMCs or a T cell subset sorted from them (not recorded which). DNA of the CDR3: TGTGCCAGCAGCCTTACGGACGGCAACTATGGCTACACCTTC. Protein sequence: CASSLTDGNYGYTF.